Listed below are T cell receptor beta chains from one sample, sequenced in a study of breast tumors, draining lymph nodes, adjacent tissues. Via MiXCR, TCRdb re-called the multiplex PCR reads, giving one row per CDR3 protein. The sample has about 52,000 distinct CDR3 sequences, roughly 39% seen once. Sequenced sample: breast tumor tissue. The source of these receptors is a female donor with breast cancer. Some clones in this sample may be carry-over from other donors' samples. CDR3s include the opening cysteine and the closing phenylalanine or tryptophan. Fields, in order: J gene, clone size, CDR3 length, D gene, V gene, CDR3 DNA, CDR3 protein. The D gene is left open where the match is weak. Clone size, where shown, is once, few, many, or a class for clones that have expanded.

j_gene: TRBJ1-5; abundance: -; len: 14; d_gene: -; v_gene: TRBV10-3; CDR3nt: TGTGCCATCAGTGATATAGGGGGAGCTGTGTCCCAGCATTTT; CDR3aa: CAISDIGGAVSQHF
j_gene: TRBJ2-7; abundance: few; len: 13; d_gene: -; v_gene: TRBV12-3/TRBV12-4; CDR3nt: TGTGCCAGCAGTTTACAGGGGAACTACGAGCAGTACTTC; CDR3aa: CASSLQGNYEQYF
j_gene: TRBJ2-3; abundance: many; len: 15; d_gene: -; v_gene: TRBV5-1; CDR3nt: TGCGCCAGCAGCTTGGAGTGGGGGGTCACAGATACGCAGTATTTT; CDR3aa: CASSLEWGVTDTQYF
j_gene: TRBJ2-5; abundance: medium-sized; len: 16; d_gene: TRBD2; v_gene: TRBV10-3; CDR3nt: TGTGCCATCAGCTCCGGGACTAGCGGGTCCCAAGAGACCCAGTACTTC; CDR3aa: CAISSGTSGSQETQYF
j_gene: TRBJ2-1; abundance: many; len: 16; d_gene: TRBD1; v_gene: TRBV27; CDR3nt: TGTGCCAGCACCGGCCTAGGGACAGGGGTCTCCAATGAGCAGTTCTTC; CDR3aa: CASTGLGTGVSNEQFF
j_gene: TRBJ1-5; abundance: -; len: 15; d_gene: -; v_gene: TRBV11-2; CDR3nt: TGTGCCAGCAGCCCCCGGACGGGGGGCACAGATACGCAGCATTTT; CDR3aa: CASSPRTGGTDTQHF
j_gene: TRBJ1-6; abundance: many; len: 14; d_gene: TRBD1; v_gene: TRBV18; CDR3nt: TGTGCCAGCTCACCGACAGGGAATAATTCACCCCTCCACTTT; CDR3aa: CASSPTGNNSPLHF
j_gene: TRBJ2-1; abundance: -; len: 17; d_gene: TRBD2; v_gene: TRBV10-3; CDR3nt: TGTGCCATCAGTGAGGGTTCTCTAGCGGGAGGCTCGGGTGAGCAGTTCTTC; CDR3aa: CAISEGSLAGGSGEQFF
j_gene: TRBJ2-6; abundance: many; len: 19; d_gene: -; v_gene: TRBV27; CDR3nt: TGTGCCAGCAGTTTAGGGGGGGGCCCCCTGGTACCTGGGGCCAACGTCCTGACTTTC; CDR3aa: CASSLGGGPLVPGANVLTF
j_gene: TRBJ1-1; abundance: -; len: 13; d_gene: -; v_gene: TRBV10-3; CDR3nt: TGTGCCATCAGTGGGGACGGATATACTGAAGCTTTCTTT; CDR3aa: CAISGDGYTEAFF
j_gene: TRBJ2-1; abundance: -; len: 15; d_gene: TRBD2; v_gene: TRBV7-9; CDR3nt: TGTGCCAGCAGCTTAGGGACTAGCGACCACAATGAGCAGTTCTTC; CDR3aa: CASSLGTSDHNEQFF
j_gene: TRBJ2-6; abundance: many; len: 15; d_gene: -; v_gene: TRBV7-2; CDR3nt: TGTGCCAGCAGCCCCTATCCCCCTGGGGCCAACGTCCTGACTTTC; CDR3aa: CASSPYPPGANVLTF
j_gene: TRBJ1-5; abundance: -; len: 16; d_gene: -; v_gene: TRBV15; CDR3nt: TGTGCCACCAGCAGAAAGGACCCCAGGAGCAATCAGCCCCAGCATTTT; CDR3aa: CATSRKDPRSNQPQHF
j_gene: TRBJ2-6; abundance: many; len: 17; d_gene: -; v_gene: TRBV7-2; CDR3nt: TGTGCCAGCAGCTTAGATAACAGTTACTCTGGGGCCAACGTCCTGACTTTC; CDR3aa: CASSLDNSYSGANVLTF
j_gene: TRBJ1-5; abundance: once; len: 15; d_gene: -; v_gene: TRBV20-1; CDR3nt: TGCAGTGCTAGAGAACTGGCTGGGAGCAATCAGCCCCAGCATTTT; CDR3aa: CSARELAGSNQPQHF
j_gene: TRBJ1-5; abundance: many; len: 17; d_gene: -; v_gene: TRBV19; CDR3nt: TGTGCCAGTAGTTCCTCCTCTGCTCGGGGGACTGGTCAGCCCCAGCATTTT; CDR3aa: CASSSSSARGTGQPQHF
j_gene: TRBJ2-1; abundance: many; len: 15; d_gene: TRBD2; v_gene: TRBV7-9; CDR3nt: TGTGCCAGCAGACCACTAGCGGGAGGGCGGAATGAGCAGTTCTTC; CDR3aa: CASRPLAGGRNEQFF
j_gene: TRBJ1-4; abundance: many; len: 13; d_gene: -; v_gene: TRBV9; CDR3nt: TGTGCCAGCAGCGGGGAGGCTAATGAAAAACTGTTTTTT; CDR3aa: CASSGEANEKLFF
j_gene: TRBJ2-3; abundance: -; len: 16; d_gene: TRBD2; v_gene: TRBV2; CDR3nt: TGTGCCAGCAGCCAAGGGACTAGCGGGAGATCGGATACGCAGTATTTT; CDR3aa: CASSQGTSGRSDTQYF
j_gene: TRBJ2-5; abundance: many; len: 16; d_gene: TRBD2; v_gene: TRBV5-1; CDR3nt: TGCGCCAGCAGCTTGGGGTCTAGCGGGAGTTTGGAGACCCAGTACTTC; CDR3aa: CASSLGSSGSLETQYF
j_gene: TRBJ1-2; abundance: many; len: 13; d_gene: -; v_gene: TRBV10-3; CDR3nt: TGTGCCATCTTCCGAGGGAATAACTATGGCTACACCTTC; CDR3aa: CAIFRGNNYGYTF
j_gene: TRBJ2-3; abundance: many; len: 13; d_gene: -; v_gene: TRBV20-1; CDR3nt: TGCAGTGCTAGTATAGCGAGGCCAGATACGCAGTATTTT; CDR3aa: CSASIARPDTQYF
j_gene: TRBJ2-3; abundance: many; len: 15; d_gene: TRBD2; v_gene: TRBV20-1; CDR3nt: TGCAGTGCTCAACTAGCGGGATCCACCGGAGATACGCAGTATTTT; CDR3aa: CSAQLAGSTGDTQYF
j_gene: TRBJ2-3; abundance: -; len: 11; d_gene: -; v_gene: TRBV12-3/TRBV12-4; CDR3nt: TGTGCCAGCACCAACACAGATACGCAGTATTTT; CDR3aa: CASTNTDTQYF